This T cell receptor beta chain was retrieved from a study of OX40 agonist ivuxolimab in advanced cancers. About the research overall: In this cohort, patients received ivuxolimab, an agonistic anti-OX40 (CD134) antibody. Patients were dosed intravenously with ivuxolimab at 0.01 to 10 mg/kg every 2 weeks. Partial response was recorded in three patients: one hepatocellular carcinoma and two cutaneous melanoma cases. Study observations and caveats: It was not determined which antigens were specifically recognized by the peripheral T cells that had undergone clonal expansion.

This CDR3 is 17 amino acids long. Germline lookup yields CDR1 KGHSH and CDR2 LQKENI. The V end was cut by 2 bases, the J end by 6 bases, with 20 bases between. Generated by immunoSEQ multiplex PCR, the TCRdb table keeps only in-frame clones and is missing some. The sample includes approximately 60,000 clones, roughly 83% of them seen just once. Worth noting for this clone: Antigen: not known.

The chain links TRBV18 to TRBJ1-5, with D hard to call. The receptor's source is an adult with an advanced solid tumor such as melanoma, head and neck, liver or kidney cancer. The source material was CD4+ or CD8+ T cells sorted from blood, sampled in a trial of the OX40 agonist ivuxolimab. CDR3 in amino acids: CASSPTPLGIGSQPQHF. DNA for the CDR3: TGTGCCAGCTCACCAACCCCCTTGGGGATTGGGAGTCAGCCCCAGCATTTT.